What follows are 29 T cell receptor beta chains derived from one specimen sequenced in a study of T cell responses to AZD1222 COVID-19 vaccine. Sequencing was performed with immunoSEQ multiplex PCR; in TCRdb, only in-frame clones are kept and a portion is missing. The sample yields about 100,000 clones, nearly 95% seen once. Here the sequenced sample was peripheral blood, taken on day 0 of AZD1222 vaccination. The receptors here all came from an adult in good health.

V and J are TRBV19 and TRBJ1-5; no clear D gene. The germline gives CDR1 LNHDA, CDR2 SQIVND (reference sequence). The CDR3 covers 15 residues. V lost 3 bases and J lost 0, with 9 bases in between. Here the CDR3 reads CASSIGPSSNQPQHF. The CDR3 DNA is TGTGCCAGTAGTATCGGACCGTCTAGCAATCAGCCCCAGCATTTT. Combining the CDR3 with reference TRBV19 and TRBJ1-5 gives the whole variable domain DGGITQSPKYLFRKEGQNVTLSCEQNLNHDAMYWYRQDPGQGLRLIYYSQIVNDFQKGDIAEGYSVSREKKESFPLTVTSAQKNPTAFYLCASSIGPSSNQPQHFGDGTRLSIL.

The chain carries TRBV4-1 and TRBJ2-1; weak D call: TRBD2 (6 bases). Trimming removed 4 bases from V and 0 bases from J, with 16 bases in between. The CDR3 runs 17 residues. Looked up from germline, CDR1 is MGHRA and CDR2 is YSYEKL. CDR3 loop: CASSPRGAASSYNEQFF. The CDR3 DNA reads as TGCGCCAGCAGCCCGCGCGGGGCGGCAAGCTCCTACAATGAGCAGTTCTTC.

The chain links TRBV5-8 to TRBJ2-2, with 8 bases identical to TRBD1. The CDR3 contains 15 residues. Germline loops: CDR1 SGHTS, CDR2 YDEGEE. J lost 4 bases, V lost 4 bases, and 6 bases had no gene match. This chain's CDR3 is CASSRRGQGTGELFF. CDR3 bases: TGTGCCAGCAGCCGCAGGGGGCAGGGCACCGGGGAGCTGTTTTTT.

The chain is built from TRBV6-6 and TRBJ2-1; tentatively, D is TRBD2 (6 bases). V was shortened by 0 bases and J by 7 bases, with 10 bases between the two germline ends. The CDR3 totals 14 residues. Germline V lookup: CDR1 MNHNY, CDR2 SVGAGI (reference sequence). The CDR3 nucleotides read TGTGCCAGCAGTTACTCGCTTAGCGGTAATGAGCAGTTCTTC. Translated: CASSYSLSGNEQFF.

This chain connects TRBV5-1 to TRBJ2-7; D is unclear. V dropped 2 bases and J dropped 1 base, with 10 bases sitting between them. The CDR3 runs to 14 residues. Germline V gives CDR1 SGHRS, CDR2 YFSETQ. CDR3 region: CASSFGRESYEQYF. CDR3 sequence (DNA): TGCGCCAGCAGCTTCGGACGAGAGTCCTACGAGCAGTACTTC.

This clone occurred once. The rearrangement links TRBV7-3 to TRBJ2-1; possibly TRBD1 or TRBD2 for D (5 bases each). The length of the CDR3 is 13 residues. The V end was cut by 5 bases, the J end by 5 bases, with 10 bases between. CDR1 is SGHTA, CDR2 FQGTGA, per germline. CDR3 sequence reads: CASSPGPNNEQFF. The CDR3 DNA follows: TGTGCCAGCAGCCCGGGACCAAACAATGAGCAGTTCTTC.

CDR3 DNA sequence: TGTGCCAGCCACAGTGAGGGAGAGACCCAGTACTTC. This gives the protein CASHSEGETQYF. The chain couples TRBV6-5 to TRBJ2-5; possibly TRBD2 for D (5 bases). This CDR3 is 12 amino acids long. Trimming removed 8 bases at V and 4 bases at J, with 11 bases between. CDR1 is MNHEY, CDR2 SVGAGI, per germline.

J is TRBJ1-4 and V is TRBV6-6; D might be TRBD1 (5 bases). The V end lost 7 bases, the J end lost 8 bases, and 20 bases lay between the germline ends. The V gene's germline CDR1 is MNHNY and CDR2 SVGAGI (reference sequence). The CDR3 contains 15 residues. The CDR3 here is CASNGRDDGGEKLFF. CDR3 sequence (DNA): TGTGCCAGCAATGGCCGGGACGATGGCGGCGAAAAACTGTTTTTT.

This clone is a singleton in its sample. The CDR3 coding sequence is TGTGCCAGCAAGCCGAGCGGGAGGTTCAATGAGCAGTTCTTC. This translates into CASKPSGRFNEQFF. The V and J genes are TRBV2 and TRBJ2-1; 9 bases line up with TRBD2. The CDR3 runs 14 residues. Germline V gives CDR1 SNHLY, CDR2 FYNNEI. The junction had 7 bases not matched to a gene; V was cut back by 7 bases and J by 6 bases.

V usage is TRBV19 and J usage is TRBJ2-3; a possible D gene is TRBD2 (6 bases). Germline CDR1 is LNHDA and CDR2 is SQIVND (reference sequence). This CDR3 comprises 16 residues. The V gene lost 2 bases and the J gene lost 2 bases, with 14 bases spanning the gap. The CDR3 DNA reads as TGTGCCAGTAGTATATCTTGGGACTCAATCACAGATACGCAGTATTTT. This codes for CASSISWDSITDTQYF.

This chain connects TRBV27 to TRBJ1-2, with a weak D call TRBD1 (5 bases). CDR3 length: 16 amino acids. CDR1 is MNHEY, CDR2 SMNVEV, per germline (reference sequence). V lost 5 bases and J 4 bases, leaving 20 bases between the germline ends. The CDR3: CASSPVSGRGSYGYTF. Written as DNA, the CDR3 is TGTGCCAGCAGTCCGGTATCCGGAAGGGGTAGCTATGGCTACACCTTC.

J is TRBJ2-3 and V is TRBV19; D is possibly TRBD1 (5 bases). In germline, CDR1 is LNHDA, CDR2 SQIVND (reference sequence). V gave up 7 bases and J gave up 2 bases, with 10 bases separating them. There are 13 residues in the CDR3. CDR3 DNA sequence: TGTGCCAGTACGCAGGGAATCACAGATACGCAGTATTTT. Its protein is CASTQGITDTQYF.

As to this clone: The same CDR3 also results from other DNA sequences found in this sample. This sequence joins TRBV27 and TRBJ2-1; no clear D gene. The CDR3 is made up of 11 amino acids. In germline, CDR1 is MNHEY, CDR2 SMNVEV (reference sequence). Trimming shortened V by 1 base and J by 5 bases, and 0 bases separated the two germline ends. CDR3 sequence (DNA): TGTGCCAGCAGTTTATACAATGAGCAGTTCTTC. Its translation is CASSLYNEQFF.

This chain connects TRBV19 to TRBJ2-1, with D possibly being TRBD2 (6 bases). V dropped 3 bases and J dropped 8 bases, with 8 bases sitting between them. This CDR3 is built from 12 residues. Looked up from germline, CDR1 is LNHDA and CDR2 is SQIVND (reference sequence). CDR3 residues: CASSIGGHEQFF. CDR3 sequence (DNA): TGTGCCAGTAGTATCGGGGGTCATGAGCAGTTCTTC.

The chain combines TRBV5-8 with TRBJ2-7; 8 bases match TRBD1. V shed 2 bases and J 6 bases; nucleotides not matched to a gene: 7. Germline V gives CDR1 SGHTS, CDR2 YDEGEE. The CDR3 is 14 amino acids. The CDR3 DNA sequence: TGTGCCAGCAGCTTTAACAGGGGGAGAGGCGAGCAGTACTTC. It is translated as CASSFNRGRGEQYF.

The rearrangement links TRBV7-9 to TRBJ2-1, with TRBD2 matching over 13 bases. V dropped 5 bases and J dropped 6; count of bases not matched to a gene: 19. Germline CDR1 SEHNR, CDR2 FQNEAQ (reference sequence). This CDR3 region has 20 residues. The CDR3 protein is CASSSRGPQSLAGGINEQFF. The DNA of the CDR3 is TGTGCCAGCAGCAGCCGGGGCCCCCAATCACTAGCGGGAGGGATCAATGAGCAGTTCTTC.

This chain links TRBV4-1 with TRBJ1-2; 8 bases are shared with TRBD1. J gave up 6 bases and V 3 bases, and 6 bases lay outside the gene matches. Germline V gives CDR1 MGHRA, CDR2 YSYEKL. The CDR3 contains 14 residues. DNA for the CDR3: TGCGCCAGCAGCCACCTTCCGGACAGGGATGGCTACACCTTC. Translated: CASSHLPDRDGYTF.

In DNA form, the CDR3 reads TGTGCCATCAGTCCCGGGACAGGGGGCGCGAGGAATTCACCCCTCCACTTT. Residues: CAISPGTGGARNSPLHF. The chain joins TRBV10-3 to TRBJ1-6, with TRBD1 identical over 12 bases. CDR1 and CDR2 from the germline V gene are ENHRY and SYGVKD. The CDR3 has 17 residues. After removal of 5 bases from V and 7 bases from J, the junction contained 9 bases not matched to a gene.

The chain employs TRBV6-1 and TRBJ2-2; 11 bases are shared with TRBD1. This CDR3 has 16 amino acids. The V segment lost 4 bases and the J segment 7 bases; nucleotides outside the gene matches: 8. Germline CDR1 is MNHNS and CDR2 is SASEGT. The CDR3: CASSGTGQGVNGELFF. The DNA of the CDR3 is TGTGCCAGCAGTGGAACGGGACAGGGGGTAAACGGGGAGCTGTTTTTT.

V usage is TRBV4-2 and J usage is TRBJ1-2; D gene uncertain. V was clipped by 0 bases and J by 8 bases, with 16 bases between them. Per germline, CDR1 LGHNA and CDR2 YNFKEQ. The CDR3 is 15 amino acids. As DNA, the CDR3 is TGTGCCAGCAGCCAAGATTTAACAGAACCGAGGGGCTACACCTTC. Its translation: CASSQDLTEPRGYTF.

The rearrangement links TRBV7-8 to TRBJ2-7; a weak D match, TRBD1 (6 bases). Trimming cost V 7 bases and J 3 bases, with 16 bases left between them. The germline gives CDR1 SGHVS, CDR2 FQNEAQ. This CDR3 region has 14 residues. In nucleotides, the CDR3 is TGTGCCAGCAAACGTCAGGACAGAGGCTACGAGCAGTACTTC. Protein: CASKRQDRGYEQYF. Supplemented by reference TRBV7-8 and TRBJ2-7, the full variable domain reads GAGVSQSPRYKVAKRGQDVALRCDPISGHVSLFWYQQALGQGPEFLTYFQNEAQLDKSGLPSDRFFAERPEGSVSTLKIQRTQQEDSAVYLCASKRQDRGYEQYFGPGTRLTVT.

This chain links TRBV3-1 (or the pseudogene TRBV3-2) with TRBJ1-2; maybe TRBD1 (5 bases). The germline V gene has CDR1 LGHDT and CDR2 YNNKEL (reference sequence). The CDR3 totals 16 residues. Trimming took off 4 bases at V and 3 bases at J, with 18 bases between the two ends. In nucleotides, the CDR3 is TGTGCCAGCAGCCCCCGATACCTGGGGCTAGACTATGGCTACACCTTC. This gives the protein CASSPRYLGLDYGYTF.

This clone was recorded a few times. The CDR3 DNA follows: TGTGCCAGCAGCCAGTCCCGGGACAGGGGCCTCGGCTATGGCTACACCTTC. Translation gives CASSQSRDRGLGYGYTF. The chain has TRBV14 and TRBJ1-2; 10 positions match TRBD1. V shed 3 bases and J 4 bases; nucleotides not matched to a gene: 11. CDR1 is SGHDN and CDR2 is FVKESK in the germline V gene. The CDR3 has 17 amino acids.

The V gene is TRBV28, the J gene TRBJ1-2; D gene ambiguous. Germline lookup yields CDR1 MDHEN and CDR2 SYDVKM. V was cut by 5 bases and J by 0 bases, with 7 bases left in between. This CDR3 has 13 residues. The CDR3 loop reads CASSPLTNYGYTF. The DNA of the CDR3 is TGTGCCAGCAGTCCTCTAACTAACTATGGCTACACCTTC.

This clone came up a few times. V is TRBV4-1 and J is TRBJ2-7; 8 bases agree with TRBD2. CDR1 and CDR2 from the germline V gene are MGHRA and YSYEKL. V gave up 4 bases and J gave up 2 bases; unmatched junction bases: 16. The CDR3 runs to 18 residues. The CDR3, as DNA: TGCGCCAGCAGCCCAAGGTGGCTAGCGGGCGGTGGGACCTACGAGCAGTACTTC. Its translation is CASSPRWLAGGGTYEQYF.

The chain is built from TRBV4-1 and TRBJ1-1; possibly TRBD1 for D (5 bases). Between the trimmed V and J ends, which lost 1 base and 3 bases, there was a span of 9 bases. Germline CDR1 reads MGHRA; CDR2 reads YSYEKL. The CDR3 is 14 amino acids. Here the CDR3 DNA reads TGCGCCAGCAGCCAAGCAGGGAGAGACACTGAAGCTTTCTTT. Protein: CASSQAGRDTEAFF.

This clone was seen a single time. V usage is TRBV5-4 and J usage is TRBJ2-1; 12 bases map to TRBD1. J was trimmed by 6 bases and V by 2 bases; bases with no gene match: 12. CDR3 length equals 18 residues. The germline V gene has CDR1 SGHNT and CDR2 YYREEE (reference sequence). The CDR3 sequence is CASSLIMGQGAAPNEQFF. Written as DNA, the CDR3 is TGTGCCAGCAGCTTAATAATGGGACAGGGGGCGGCCCCCAATGAGCAGTTCTTC.

The chain employs TRBV5-4 and TRBJ1-3; 7 bases are a match to TRBD1. Germline lookup yields CDR1 SGHNT and CDR2 YYREEE (reference sequence). This CDR3 region has 15 residues. Unmatched junction bases numbered 4, after V lost 2 bases and J lost 2 bases. The chain's CDR3 is CASSFTGVPGNTIYF. In nucleotides, the CDR3 is TGTGCCAGCAGCTTCACAGGGGTACCTGGAAACACCATATATTTT.

This clone was observed a single time. The J gene is TRBJ2-7, the V gene TRBV7-6; D unresolved. Per germline, CDR1 SGHVS and CDR2 FNYEAQ. This CDR3 comprises 14 residues. Deletions cut 3 bases from V and 4 bases from J, with 13 bases between. CDR3 in DNA: TGTGCCAGCAGCTTGGAAGATCTGGGGTACGAGCAGTACTTC. Its protein is CASSLEDLGYEQYF.